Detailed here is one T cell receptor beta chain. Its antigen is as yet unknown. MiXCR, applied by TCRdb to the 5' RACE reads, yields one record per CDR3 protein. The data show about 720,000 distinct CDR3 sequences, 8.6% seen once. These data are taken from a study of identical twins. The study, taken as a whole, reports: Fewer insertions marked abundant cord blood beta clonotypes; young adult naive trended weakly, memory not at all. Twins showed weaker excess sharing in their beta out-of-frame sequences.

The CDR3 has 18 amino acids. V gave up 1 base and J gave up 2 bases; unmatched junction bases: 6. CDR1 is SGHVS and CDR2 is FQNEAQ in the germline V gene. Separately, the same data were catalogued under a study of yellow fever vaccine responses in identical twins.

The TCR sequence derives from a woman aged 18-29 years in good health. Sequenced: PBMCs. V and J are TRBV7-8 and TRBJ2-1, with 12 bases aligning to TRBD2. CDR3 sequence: CASSLGPLAGGTYNEQFF. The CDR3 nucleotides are TGTGCCAGCAGCTTAGGACCTCTAGCGGGAGGGACCTACAATGAGCAGTTCTTC.